This passage covers 20 T cell receptor beta chains from one sample sequenced in a study of molecular identifiers for immune sequencing clone quantification. From the PCR reads, TCRdb called clonotypes with MiXCR, one entry per CDR3 protein. This table has about 320,000 distinct CDR3 sequences, around a fifth appearing once. The sequenced sample was naive CD8+ T cells from blood, with Jurkat cell RNA spiked in. Subset in this sample: FACS-sorted CD8+CD4-CCR7+CD45RA+ naive T cells. Every receptor here comes from a human donor in good health. Some libraries in this study had Jurkat cell RNA spiked in.

A note on this clonotype: This may stem from a read error, because a much larger clone lies one nucleotide away. The rearrangement links TRBV2 to TRBJ2-1; no firm D call. CDR1 and CDR2 from the germline V gene are SNHLY and FYNNEI. The CDR3 covers 13 residues. For the CDR3, the DNA is TGTGCCAGCAGTGAAGAACCGTACGATGAGCGGTTCTTC. Translating gives CASSEEPYDERFF.

The table lists this clonotype with many counts. The chain recombines TRBV7-2 with TRBJ2-1; tentative D call: TRBD2 (5 bases). The germline CDR1 and CDR2 sequences are SGHTA and FQGNSA. V was pared by 2 bases and J by 5 bases, with 22 bases between. The CDR3 length is 18 residues. CDR3 protein: CASSLYLMTMELDNEQFF. The CDR3 DNA reads as TGTGCCAGCAGCTTATATCTAATGACTATGGAGTTAGACAATGAGCAGTTCTTC. The whole variable domain, filled in from reference TRBV7-2 and TRBJ2-1, reads GAGVSQSPSNKVTEKGKDVELRCDPISGHTALYWYRQSLGQGLEFLIYFQGNSAPDKSGLPSDRFSAERTGGSVSTLTIQRTQQEDSAVYLCASSLYLMTMELDNEQFFGPGTRLTVL.

About this clonotype itself: This may come from a read error, since a much larger clone is one base off. In DNA form, the CDR3 reads TGTGACTGGAGTGTTGTGACGAACACTGAAGCTTTCTTT. It specifies CDWSVVTNTEAFF. V is TRBV30 and J is TRBJ1-1; no clear D. This CDR3 contains 13 residues. Germline V lookup: CDR1 GTSNPN, CDR2 SVGIG (reference sequence).

This clonotype has only one observation. A much larger clone differs by one base, so this may be a read error. The chain uses TRBV11-2 and TRBJ2-1; D is unresolved. CDR1 is SGHAT and CDR2 is FQNNGV in the germline V gene. The CDR3 extends over 12 amino acids. In nucleotides, the CDR3 is TGTGCCAGCAGCAGTCTAGTGAATGAGCAGCTCTTC. Protein product: CASSSLVNEQLF.

A word on this clonotype: This sequence may be a read error, since a much larger clone differs from it by one base. This sequence joins TRBV5-3 and TRBJ2-7, with D maybe TRBD2 (6 bases). TRBV5-3 is recorded as an ORF, its role being uncertain. This CDR3 is built from 15 residues. The CDR3 sequence is CASSWREASSYEQCF. DNA for the CDR3: TGTGCCAGCAGCTGGAGGGAGGCTAGCTCCTACGAGCAGTGCTTC.

This clonotype has more than one count but fewer than ten. J is TRBJ1-5 and V is TRBV4-3, with 8 bases aligning to TRBD1. The trim removed 4 bases at V and 5 bases at J, leaving 7 bases unmatched. CDR1 and CDR2 (germline): LGHNA, YSLEER. The CDR3 has 15 residues. The CDR3 sequence: CASSPLQGADQPQHF. The CDR3 region has the DNA TGCGCCAGCAGCCCTCTTCAGGGGGCGGATCAGCCCCAGCATTTT.

This clonotype was recorded a few times. This may be a read error, as it is one base from a much larger clone. The chain couples TRBV5-4 to TRBJ2-2; no definite D call. Germline assignment: CDR1 SGHNT and CDR2 YYREEE (reference sequence). The CDR3 is made up of 13 amino acids. The CDR3 spells CAGSLSGSGELFF. The CDR3, as DNA: TGTGCCGGCAGCTTGTCCGGGTCCGGGGAGCTGTTTTTT.

V usage is TRBV11-2 and J usage is TRBJ2-3, with 12 nucleotides matching TRBD2. The CDR3 is 16 amino acids. V gave up 6 bases and J gave up 5 bases; unmatched junction bases: 9. CDR1 SGHAT and CDR2 FQNNGV come from the germline V gene. The CDR3 DNA follows: TGTGCCAGCAGTCCGTATCCGACTAGCGGGAGAGATACGCAGTATTTT. Translating it yields CASSPYPTSGRDTQYF.

The table lists this clonotype with many counts. The chain uses TRBV4-1 and TRBJ2-7, with TRBD1 matching over 9 bases. Looked up from germline, CDR1 is MGHRA and CDR2 is YSYEKL. The length of the CDR3 is 14 residues. The J segment lost 7 bases and the V segment lost 4 bases, leaving 8 bases of the junction unmatched. This CDR3 reads CASSPRDRDWEQYF. The CDR3 coding sequence is TGCGCCAGCAGCCCCCGGGACAGGGATTGGGAGCAGTACTTC.

Details on this clonotype: A much larger clone is a single base away; this may be a read error. V usage is TRBV4-1 and J usage is TRBJ2-5, with a possible D match to TRBD1 (6 bases). Germline CDR1 reads MGHRA; CDR2 reads YSYEKL. This CDR3 is built from 13 residues. The CDR3 DNA reads as TGCGCCAGCGGCCAAGGACAGTGGGAGACCCAGTACTTC. It yields the protein CASGQGQWETQYF.

With respect to this clonotype: With a much larger clone just one base away, this may be a read error. In this CDR3 the conserved last residue, phenylalanine or tryptophan, is missing, so a read error is likely. This chain uses TRBV29-1 with TRBJ1-5; a weak D match, TRBD1 (5 bases). Per the germline V gene, CDR1 is SQVTM and CDR2 is ANQGSEA. This CDR3 region has 12 residues. V was clipped by 6 bases and J by 7 bases, with 13 bases between them. The CDR3: CSVGELYQPQHL. The CDR3 DNA follows: TGCAGCGTGGGGGAGTTGTACCAGCCCCAGCATCTT.

This clonotype was seen at least ten times. The chain couples TRBV9 to TRBJ1-4; D ambiguous. V gave up 0 bases and J gave up 4 bases, with 4 bases separating them. CDR1 and CDR2 (germline): SGDLS, YYNGEE. The CDR3 sequence is 13 residues long. The CDR3 protein is CASSVEDNEKLFF. CDR3 nucleotides: TGTGCCAGCAGCGTAGAAGATAATGAAAAACTGTTTTTT.

This clonotype was counted at least ten times. The chain recombines TRBV29-1 with TRBJ2-7; D not certain. V was pared by 7 bases and J by 6 bases, with 13 bases between. There are 11 residues in the CDR3. CDR1 SQVTM and CDR2 ANQGSEA come from the germline V gene. DNA of the CDR3: TGCAGCGCGGACGCCGGCTCCGAGCAGTACTTC. Its protein product is CSADAGSEQYF.

Concerning this clonotype: Since a much larger clone is just one base distant, this may be a read error. The chain carries TRBV12-3 or TRBV12-4 and TRBJ2-7, with D possibly being TRBD2 (6 bases). This CDR3 has 15 amino acids. CDR3 residues: CASSSGPRDSHEQYF. The CDR3 nucleotides read TGTGCCAGCAGTTCGGGCCCGCGGGACTCCCACGAGCAGTACTTC.

Comments on this clonotype: Given a much more abundant clone one base away, this may be a read error. The chain joins TRBV27 to TRBJ2-3; D is possibly TRBD1 (5 bases). V was shortened by 8 bases and J by 2 bases, with 17 bases between the two germline ends. Germline values: CDR1 MNHEY, CDR2 SMNVEV (reference sequence). This CDR3 contains 15 residues. CDR3 protein: CASRSWAGATDTQYF. The CDR3, as DNA: TGTGCCAGCCGGTCGTGGGCTGGGGCCACAGATACGCAGTATTTT.

Worth noting for this clonotype: This sequence may be a read error, since a much larger clone differs from it by one base. This chain joins TRBV12-3 or TRBV12-4 and TRBJ2-1; 7 bases are a match to TRBD1. The CDR3 covers 16 residues. Trimming removed 4 bases from V and 2 bases from J; junction bases left unmatched: 8. DNA for the CDR3: TGTGCCAGCAGTTCAAGGGCAGGGGGTCCCTACAATGAGCAGTTCTTC. This translates into CASSSRAGGPYNEQFF.

The chain uses TRBV5-1 and TRBJ2-3; D is unresolved. Germline CDR1 is SGHRS and CDR2 is YFSETQ. V lost 3 bases and J lost 3, with 14 bases in between. This CDR3 comprises 15 residues. As DNA, the CDR3 is TGCGCCAGCAGCTCCGGGTCAGTCGTAACAGATACGCAGTATTTT. Residues: CASSSGSVVTDTQYF.

The V call is TRBV4-1, the J call TRBJ2-5; TRBD1 matches at 7 bases. Trimming cost V 4 bases and J 0 bases; bases outside gene matches: 8. Per the germline V gene, CDR1 is MGHRA and CDR2 is YSYEKL. This CDR3 contains 16 residues. CDR3 sequence reads: CASSPETGLYQETQYF. In nucleotides, the CDR3 is TGCGCCAGCAGCCCCGAGACAGGGTTATACCAAGAGACCCAGTACTTC.

This clonotype was recorded at least ten times. The rearrangement links TRBV13 to TRBJ2-7; 8 bases line up with TRBD1. Per the germline V gene, CDR1 is PRHDT and CDR2 is FYEKMQ (reference sequence). Germline trimming cut 5 bases from V and 0 bases from J; bases unmatched to any gene: 6. CDR3 size: 15 residues. CDR3 loop: CASSPPGTGSYEQYF. The CDR3 DNA is TGTGCCAGCAGCCCCCCCGGGACAGGCTCCTACGAGCAGTACTTC.

This clonotype was counted ten times or more. The chain couples TRBV7-9 to TRBJ2-3; possibly TRBD1 or TRBD2 for D (5 bases each). The CDR3 is made up of 17 amino acids. Trimming left V 4 bases short and J 2 bases short, with 19 bases between. CDR1 SEHNR and CDR2 FQNEAQ come from the germline V gene (reference sequence). CDR3 loop: CASSSALALGATDTQYF. The CDR3 bases are TGTGCCAGCAGCTCTGCATTGGCCCTCGGGGCCACAGATACGCAGTATTTT.